Below, 10 T cell receptor beta chains from the same sample are listed, as sequenced in a study of breast tumors, draining lymph nodes, adjacent tissues. Each CDR3 protein gets one entry after TCRdb re-called the multiplex PCR reads with MiXCR. The table lists roughly 70,000 distinct CDR3 sequences, 43% of them singletons. The sequencing sample was made of breast tumor tissue. The receptors come from a female donor with breast cancer. Some clones in this sample may be carry-over from other donors' samples.

This clonotype was seen ten or more times. The V gene is TRBV19, the J gene TRBJ1-5; 7 bases are shared with TRBD1. There are 14 residues in the CDR3. V dropped 7 bases and J dropped 2; count of bases not matched to a gene: 5. Germline CDR1 LNHDA, CDR2 SQIVND (reference sequence). CDR3 amino acids: CASTGGAGNQPQHF. DNA for the CDR3: TGTGCCAGTACAGGGGGGGCTGGCAATCAGCCCCAGCATTTT.

This clonotype was seen repeatedly, ten times or more. This chain uses TRBV7-6 with TRBJ2-7; D might be TRBD1 (6 bases). V lost 5 bases, J lost 5 bases, and 16 bases lay in between. Germline-derived CDR1 and CDR2 are SGHVS and FNYEAQ. The CDR3 extends over 14 amino acids. The CDR3 DNA is TGTGCCAGCAGCCCCCTAGGGGGTCGTCACGAGCAGTACTTC. This encodes CASSPLGGRHEQYF.

Turning to this clonotype: Just one base apart from a much larger clone, this may be a read error. J is TRBJ1-4 and V is TRBV6-1; no clear D gene. Looked up from germline, CDR1 is MNHNS and CDR2 is SASEGT. The CDR3 totals 12 residues. V was trimmed by 8 bases and J by 6 bases, leaving 10 bases between them. The CDR3 DNA sequence: TGTGCCAGCTCCCTTACGGATGAAAAACTGTTTTTT. This translates into CASSLTDEKLFF.

V is TRBV7-2 and J is TRBJ2-2, with D perhaps matching TRBD1 or TRBD2 (5 bases each). Per germline, CDR1 SGHTA and CDR2 FQGNSA. The CDR3 covers 14 residues. Trimming left V 4 bases short and J 5 bases short, with 11 bases between. CDR3 nucleotides: TGTGCCAGCAGCTCGGGACGTCTAACCGGGGAGCTGTTTTTT. Its translation is CASSSGRLTGELFF.

This chain connects TRBV11-3 to TRBJ1-1; D call uncertain. Trimming removed 6 bases from V and 4 bases from J, with 18 bases in between. The germline V gene has CDR1 SGHNT and CDR2 YENEEA. There are 15 residues in the CDR3. CDR3 residues: CASRPREGRGTEAFF. DNA of the CDR3: TGTGCCAGCAGACCTAGGGAGGGCCGGGGCACTGAAGCTTTCTTT.

The V and J genes are TRBV7-9 and TRBJ2-7; D unclear. Germline lookup yields CDR1 SEHNR and CDR2 FQNEAQ (reference sequence). The CDR3 sequence is 12 residues long. Trimming pared 5 bases from V and 6 bases from J, leaving 11 bases between. CDR3 protein: CASSPGFSEQYF. As DNA, the CDR3 is TGTGCCAGCAGCCCCGGGTTTTCCGAGCAGTACTTC.

The chain joins TRBV28 to TRBJ2-3; D is unresolved. The germline gives CDR1 MDHEN, CDR2 SYDVKM. Between the trimmed V and J ends, which lost 5 bases and 2 bases, there was a span of 23 bases. This CDR3 is 18 amino acids long. CDR3 sequence (DNA): TGTGCCAGCAGTGCCTCCCCACCCCGGAAGGCGGCCACAGATACGCAGTATTTT. Translated, it gives CASSASPPRKAATDTQYF.

In its sample, this clonotype was seen a few times. The rearrangement links TRBV27 to TRBJ2-7; 12 nucleotides agree with TRBD2. Germline V gene data show CDR1 as MNHEY and CDR2 as SMNVEV (reference sequence). J was trimmed by 4 bases and V by 3 bases; bases with no gene match: 7. The CDR3 is 16 amino acids. Here the CDR3 reads CASSFRAGLAGYEQYF. The CDR3 nucleotides read TGTGCCAGCAGTTTTCGGGCCGGACTAGCGGGGTACGAGCAGTACTTC.

By sample fraction, this clonotype is medium-sized (0.01 to 0.1%). The rearrangement links TRBV2 to TRBJ2-6; 7 nucleotides line up with TRBD1. CDR3 length equals 17 residues. The V and J ends lost 6 bases and 0 bases, in that order; junction bases with no gene match: 8. The germline V gene has CDR1 SNHLY and CDR2 FYNNEI. The CDR3 sequence: CASRKGGSASGANVLTF. The DNA of the CDR3 is TGTGCCAGCAGAAAAGGGGGCAGCGCCTCTGGGGCCAACGTCCTGACTTTC.

This clonotype was counted many times. V usage is TRBV7-8 and J usage is TRBJ1-5; weak D call: TRBD1 (6 bases). Trimming shortened V by 5 bases and J by 0 bases, and 20 bases separated the two germline ends. CDR1 and CDR2 from the germline V gene are SGHVS and FQNEAQ. The CDR3 consists of 18 residues. CDR3 in amino acids: CASSRSQQGLYSNQPQHF. CDR3 nucleotides: TGTGCCAGCAGCCGAAGCCAACAGGGCCTCTATAGCAATCAGCCCCAGCATTTT. The full variable domain, rest sourced from reference TRBV7-8 and TRBJ1-5, is GAGVSQSPRYKVAKRGQDVALRCDPISGHVSLFWYQQALGQGPEFLTYFQNEAQLDKSGLPSDRFFAERPEGSVSTLKIQRTQQEDSAVYLCASSRSQQGLYSNQPQHFGDGTRLSIL.